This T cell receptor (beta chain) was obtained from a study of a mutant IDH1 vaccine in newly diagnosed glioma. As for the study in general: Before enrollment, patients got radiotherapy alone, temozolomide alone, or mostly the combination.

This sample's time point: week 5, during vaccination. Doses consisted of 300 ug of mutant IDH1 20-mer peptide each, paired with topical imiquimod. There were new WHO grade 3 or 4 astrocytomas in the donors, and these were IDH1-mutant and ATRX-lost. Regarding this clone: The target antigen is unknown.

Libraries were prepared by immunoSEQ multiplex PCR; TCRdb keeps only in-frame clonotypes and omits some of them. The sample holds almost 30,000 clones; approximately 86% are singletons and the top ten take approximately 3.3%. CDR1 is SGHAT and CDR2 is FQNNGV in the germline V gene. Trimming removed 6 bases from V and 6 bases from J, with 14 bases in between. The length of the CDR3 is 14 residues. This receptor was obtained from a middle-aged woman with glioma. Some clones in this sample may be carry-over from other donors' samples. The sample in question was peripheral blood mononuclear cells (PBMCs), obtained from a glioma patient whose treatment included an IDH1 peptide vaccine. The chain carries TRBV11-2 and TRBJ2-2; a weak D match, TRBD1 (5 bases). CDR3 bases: TGTGCCAGCAGAATGCCCAGGGTCTCCGGGGAGCTGTTTTTT. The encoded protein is CASRMPRVSGELFF.